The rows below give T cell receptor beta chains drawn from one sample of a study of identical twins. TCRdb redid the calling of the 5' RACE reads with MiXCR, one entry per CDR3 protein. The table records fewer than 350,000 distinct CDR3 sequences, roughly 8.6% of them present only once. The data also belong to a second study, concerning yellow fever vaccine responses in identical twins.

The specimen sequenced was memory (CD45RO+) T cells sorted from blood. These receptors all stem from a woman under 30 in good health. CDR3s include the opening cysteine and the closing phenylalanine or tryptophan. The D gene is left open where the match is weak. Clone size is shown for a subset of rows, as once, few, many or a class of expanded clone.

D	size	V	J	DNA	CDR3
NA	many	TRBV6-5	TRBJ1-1	TGTGCCAGCAGTTACGGGGGTGCTGAAGCTTTCTTT	CASSYGGAEAFF
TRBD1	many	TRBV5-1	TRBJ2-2	TGCGCCAGCAGCTTGAAACGGGACAGGGACACCGGGGAGCTGTTTTTT	CASSLKRDRDTGELFF
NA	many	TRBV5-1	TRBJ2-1	TGCGCCAGCAGCCACGGACGGATCTCCTACAATGAGCAGTTCTTC	CASSHGRISYNEQFF
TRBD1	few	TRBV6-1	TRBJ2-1	TGTGCCAGCAGTGCCCGGGACAGGGGGTCCTACAATGAGCAGTTCTTC	CASSARDRGSYNEQFF
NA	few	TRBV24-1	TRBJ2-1	TGTGCCACCAGTGATTCCCCAACGTACAATGAGCAGTTCTTC	CATSDSPTYNEQFF
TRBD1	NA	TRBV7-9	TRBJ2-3	TGTGCCAGCAGCGCGACAGGGATTAGCACAGATACGCAGTATTTT	CASSATGISTDTQYF
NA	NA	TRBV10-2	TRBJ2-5	TGCGCCAGCAGTGTTCAGTACCAAGAGACCCAGTACTTC	CASSVQYQETQYF
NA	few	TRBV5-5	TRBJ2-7	TGTGCCAGCAGTCGGTTTATTGAGGGCTACGAGCAGTACTTC	CASSRFIEGYEQYF
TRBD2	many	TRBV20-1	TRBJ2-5	TGCAGTGCTAGCACTAGCGGGGGGGACCCAGGGACCCAGTACTTC	CSASTSGGDPGTQYF
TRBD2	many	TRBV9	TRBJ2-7	TGTGCCAGCAGCGCTGAACCCGGACTAGCGGCTAACTTTGTCCACGAGCAGTACTTC	CASSAEPGLAANFVHEQYF
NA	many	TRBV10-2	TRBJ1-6	TGCGCCACTGCAGGGAATTCACCCCTCCACTTT	CATAGNSPLHF
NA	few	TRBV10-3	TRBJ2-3	TGTGCCATCAATCAGGGTGCCACAGATACGCAGTATTTT	CAINQGATDTQYF
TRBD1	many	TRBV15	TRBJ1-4	TGTGCCACCAGCAGCCTGCCGGGACAGGGAGGGGAAAAACTGTTTTTT	CATSSLPGQGGEKLFF
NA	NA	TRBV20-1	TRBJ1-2	TGCAGTGCTAGAGCCGGACAGACCTATGGCTACACCTTC	CSARAGQTYGYTF
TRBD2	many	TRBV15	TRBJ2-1	TGTGCCACCAGCAGAATAGCGGGAGGGCCCGATGAGCAGTTCTTC	CATSRIAGGPDEQFF
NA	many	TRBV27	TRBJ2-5	TGTGCCAGCAGTCCTAACTCCGCGAAGACCCAGTACTTC	CASSPNSAKTQYF
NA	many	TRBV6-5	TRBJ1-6	TGTGCCAGCAGCCTCGCCACAGGTTCCTATAATTCACCCCTCCACTTT	CASSLATGSYNSPLHF
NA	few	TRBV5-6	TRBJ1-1	TGTGCCAGCAGCTTACAGGGTCGAAGCACTGAAGCTTTCTTT	CASSLQGRSTEAFF
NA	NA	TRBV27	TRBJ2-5	TGTGCCAGCAGTAGGGTGGTGCAAGAGACCCAGTACTTC	CASSRVVQETQYF
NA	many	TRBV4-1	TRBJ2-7	TGCGCCAGCAGCCAAGAACGAGGGTCTGGCGGATTAAGCTCCTACGAGCAGTACTTC	CASSQERGSGGLSSYEQYF
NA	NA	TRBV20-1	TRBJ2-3	TGCAGTGCGGAAAGCGTGGGGGATCCCACAGATACGCAGTATTTT	CSAESVGDPTDTQYF
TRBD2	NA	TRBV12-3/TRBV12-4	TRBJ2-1	TGTGCCAGCAGTTTATCCGGGACTAGCTTCACTTTC	CASSLSGTSFTF
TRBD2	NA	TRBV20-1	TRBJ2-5	TGCAGTGCTGGGCGACTGTCGGCGGGGGGGCTCGAAGTGGCAAAGACCCAGTACTTC	CSAGRLSAGGLEVAKTQYF
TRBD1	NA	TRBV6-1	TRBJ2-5	TGTGCCAGCAATAGGGGGCGGGCTGTTGAGACCCAGTACTTC	CASNRGRAVETQYF
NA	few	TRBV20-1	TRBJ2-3	TGCAGTGCTGACAGCGGTACTAGCACAGATACGCAGTATTTT	CSADSGTSTDTQYF